The 4 T cell receptor beta chains below were found in one sample sequenced in a study of shared clonotypes between healthy human individuals (dated by TCRdb to about 2020). For the CD8 naive samples, CD45RO-negative cells were positively selected for CCR7, yielding a CD45RA+CCR7+ population from which TemRA cells were excluded. Libraries were built with the immunoSEQ multiplex PCR assay. The table was pulled from immuneACCESS by TCRdb, which kept in-frame rearrangements only. Such tables lose some clones; where checked, under half of the loss comes from unresolved V genes, and the rest has no known cause. For this sample the table gives about 580,000 clones, of which 98% were detected only once. The ten largest clones add up to around 0.3% of the sample. The specimen sequenced was naive CD8+ T cells sorted from blood. What the cell subset or site label conveys for this sample: CD45RA+CCR7+. The receptors shown here come from a man aged 25 to 45 in good health.

The chain is built from TRBV30 and TRBJ2-3; tentatively, D is TRBD2 (6 bases). V was trimmed by 2 bases and J by 2 bases, leaving 11 bases between them. Germline assignment: CDR1 GTSNPN and CDR2 SVGIG (reference sequence). The CDR3 is 14 amino acids. Written as DNA, the CDR3 is TGTGCCTGGAGTATGGCGGGACTCACAGATACGCAGTATTTT. Its protein product is CAWSMAGLTDTQYF.

Turning to this clone: The sample has other DNA sequences that encode this CDR3 too. J is TRBJ2-7 and V is TRBV27; 7 nucleotides match TRBD1. Germline CDR1 is MNHEY and CDR2 is SMNVEV (reference sequence). The CDR3 runs to 13 residues. Unmatched junction bases numbered 3, after V lost 5 bases and J lost 2 bases. CDR3 DNA: TGTGCCAGCAGTCCAGGGACAGCCTACGAGCAGTACTTC. Its translation: CASSPGTAYEQYF.

The chain is built from TRBV2 and TRBJ2-7; D might be TRBD2 (5 bases). Trimming pared 8 bases from V and 4 bases from J, leaving 18 bases between. This CDR3 contains 14 residues. Germline CDR1 is SNHLY and CDR2 is FYNNEI. For the CDR3, the DNA is TGTGCCAGCGACGCACGGGGTAAGGAATACGAGCAGTACTTC. Residues: CASDARGKEYEQYF. Full variable domain (missing parts from reference TRBV2 and TRBJ2-7): EPEVTQTPSHQVTQMGQEVILRCVPISNHLYFYWYRQILGQKVEFLVSFYNNEISEKSEIFDDQFSVERPDGSNFTLKIRSTKLEDSAMYFCASDARGKEYEQYFGPGTRLTVT.

The rearrangement uses TRBV19 and TRBJ1-4; the match to TRBD1 covers 8 bases. Looked up from germline, CDR1 is LNHDA and CDR2 is SQIVND (reference sequence). V shed 5 bases and J 10 bases; nucleotides not matched to a gene: 9. The length of the CDR3 is 14 residues. The CDR3 sequence is CASSVQGVAGKLFF. CDR3 DNA: TGTGCCAGTAGTGTACAGGGGGTCGCGGGAAAACTGTTTTTT.